There are a few counts of the clone carrying this T cell receptor beta chain. The source of the sample is a study of T cells after yellow fever vaccination. The authors made TCR cDNA by 5'RACE template switching, adding a universal primer site and UMIs. TCRdb called the 5' RACE reads again in MiXCR, with one record for every CDR3 protein. The sample has some 350,000 distinct CDR3 sequences, around 10% seen once; the top ten hold roughly a sixth. Here the sequenced sample was PBMCs, taken on the day of the first yellow fever vaccination. This sequence was found in a man aged 18-30 years who received the YFV17D yellow fever vaccine.

The CDR3 region is CASSLSSSYTF. Here the CDR3 DNA reads TGTGCCAGCAGTTTAAGCAGTAGCTACACCTTC. The chain is built from TRBV12-3 or TRBV12-4 and TRBJ1-2, with D unclear. V was shortened by 2 bases and J by 9 bases, with 7 bases between the two germline ends. This CDR3 is 11 amino acids long.